This TCR beta chain was retrieved from a study of T-cell memory formation after mild COVID-19. About the study: The TCR clusters were mostly specific to one donor. Findings and caveats of the study: Several responding clones turned up in pre-infection memory, indicating that cross-reactive memory may have taken part.

TCRdb itself ran the 5' RACE reads through MiXCR, one entry per CDR3 protein. The repertoire holds 350,000 to 500,000 distinct CDR3 sequences, with more than 20% as singletons. CDR1 and CDR2 (germline): GTSNPN, SVGIG (reference sequence). CDR3 length: 12 amino acids. V lost 0 bases and J 7 bases, leaving 7 bases between the germline ends. Details on this clonotype: Its antigen is still unknown.

The J gene is TRBJ2-1, the V gene TRBV30, with D unclear. The clonotype was recovered from an adult woman who had mild COVID-19 (a few samples of this study predate the infection). Cell type and time point are not known. The specimen was PBMCs or a T cell subset sorted from them (not recorded which). This CDR3 reads CAWSVGRNEQFF. CDR3 nucleotides: TGTGCCTGGAGTGTGGGCCGGAATGAGCAGTTCTTC.